The rows below give T cell receptor beta chains drawn from one sample of a study of blood T cell repertoires in COVID-19. Method: immunoSEQ multiplex PCR; TCRdb's copy keeps in-frame clones and lacks some. The table has about 200,000 clones, around four fifths seen once; the top ten hold approximately 0.9%. The source material was peripheral blood. The receptors shown here come from a man aged 55 to 70 with COVID-19, enrolled during active disease. CDR3s include the opening cysteine and the closing phenylalanine or tryptophan. The order of the fields is V gene, J gene, D gene, clone size, CDR3 protein, CDR3 DNA. D genes are given only for firm matches. Size is stated for part of the rows, as once, few or many counts, or as a class when the clone is expanded.

v_call: TRBV18
j_call: TRBJ1-2
d_call: TRBD1
clone_size: .
cdr3_aa: CASSPGQGGYGYTF
cdr3_nt: TGTGCCAGCTCACCCGGACAGGGGGGGTATGGCTACACCTTC

v_call: TRBV7-9
j_call: TRBJ1-2
d_call: TRBD1
clone_size: once
cdr3_aa: CASSLLQGYGYTF
cdr3_nt: TGTGCCAGCAGCTTATTACAGGGGTATGGCTACACCTTC

v_call: TRBV14
j_call: TRBJ2-2
d_call: .
clone_size: .
cdr3_aa: CASSQTTGELFF
cdr3_nt: TGTGCCAGCAGCCAAACAACCGGGGAGCTGTTTTTT

v_call: TRBV24-1
j_call: TRBJ2-2
d_call: TRBD1
clone_size: .
cdr3_aa: CATSDWTGAYTGELFF
cdr3_nt: TGTGCCACCAGTGATTGGACAGGGGCCTACACCGGGGAGCTGTTTTTT

v_call: TRBV27
j_call: TRBJ2-5
d_call: TRBD2
clone_size: .
cdr3_aa: CASSSWTSGSQETQYF
cdr3_nt: TGTGCCAGCAGTTCCTGGACTAGCGGGTCACAAGAGACCCAGTACTTC

v_call: TRBV11-2
j_call: TRBJ1-1
d_call: .
clone_size: .
cdr3_aa: CASRTVNTEAFF
cdr3_nt: TGTGCCAGCAGGACAGTGAACACTGAAGCTTTCTTT

v_call: TRBV5-4
j_call: TRBJ1-1
d_call: .
clone_size: .
cdr3_aa: CASSLERNTEAFF
cdr3_nt: TGTGCCAGCAGCTTGGAGAGGAACACTGAAGCTTTCTTT

v_call: TRBV5-4
j_call: TRBJ1-2
d_call: TRBD1
clone_size: .
cdr3_aa: CASTKTGDIYGYTF
cdr3_nt: TGTGCCAGCACCAAGACAGGGGACATCTATGGCTACACCTTC

v_call: TRBV5-8
j_call: TRBJ1-5
d_call: .
clone_size: .
cdr3_aa: CASSLWQANQPQHF
cdr3_nt: TGTGCCAGCAGCTTGTGGCAGGCCAATCAGCCCCAGCATTTT

v_call: TRBV5-1
j_call: TRBJ1-4
d_call: TRBD1
clone_size: .
cdr3_aa: CASSHGTGSEKLFF
cdr3_nt: TGCGCCAGCAGCCACGGGACAGGGAGTGAAAAACTGTTTTTT

v_call: TRBV18
j_call: TRBJ2-2
d_call: .
clone_size: .
cdr3_aa: CASSRGQGNTGELFF
cdr3_nt: TGTGCCAGCTCACGAGGTCAGGGGAACACCGGGGAGCTGTTTTTT

v_call: TRBV9
j_call: TRBJ2-1
d_call: .
clone_size: once
cdr3_aa: CASTIRPNGRTNEQFF
cdr3_nt: TGTGCCAGCACCATAAGGCCCAATGGGAGGACGAATGAGCAGTTCTTC

v_call: TRBV18
j_call: TRBJ1-4
d_call: TRBD1
clone_size: .
cdr3_aa: CASSQAGTGYEKLFF
cdr3_nt: TGTGCCAGCTCACAGGCCGGGACAGGTTACGAAAAACTGTTTTTT

v_call: TRBV7-2
j_call: TRBJ1-4
d_call: .
clone_size: .
cdr3_aa: CASSLAGADGEKLFF
cdr3_nt: TGTGCCAGCAGCTTAGCTGGGGCGGACGGGGAAAAACTGTTTTTT

v_call: TRBV2
j_call: TRBJ1-2
d_call: .
clone_size: .
cdr3_aa: CASSEVTNFYGYTF
cdr3_nt: TGTGCCAGCAGTGAAGTTACAAATTTCTATGGCTACACCTTC

v_call: TRBV20-1
j_call: TRBJ2-1
d_call: TRBD1
clone_size: few
cdr3_aa: CSASGQGNPNEQFF
cdr3_nt: TGCAGTGCTAGTGGACAGGGGAACCCCAATGAGCAGTTCTTC

v_call: TRBV3-1/TRBV3-2
j_call: TRBJ2-4
d_call: .
clone_size: .
cdr3_aa: CASSQRGGVAKNIQYF
cdr3_nt: TGTGCCAGCAGCCAAAGGGGGGGCGTAGCCAAAAACATTCAGTACTTC

v_call: TRBV29-1
j_call: TRBJ2-5
d_call: TRBD2
clone_size: .
cdr3_aa: CSVVPLLAEDLETQYF
cdr3_nt: TGCAGCGTTGTACCCCTCCTAGCGGAAGATTTGGAGACCCAGTACTTC